Below, one TCR beta chain is given with its context. The antigen is unknown. The data were taken from a study of memory CD4+ T cells and cytomegalovirus serostatus. In the study overall: Healthy Belgian adult donors included about nine CMV-positive and some 25 CMV-negative people. Study results and limitations: The CMV-associated TCR signature appears largely within the CD4+ memory repertoire.

The junction had 7 bases not matched to a gene; V was cut back by 7 bases and J by 7 bases. Germline V gene sequence: CDR1 SQVTM, CDR2 ANQGSEA. The CDR3 sequence is 13 residues long. Single viable CD3+CD4+CD8-CD45RO+ cells were sorted as the memory CD4+ T cells. Positive selection with CD4 microbeads enriched total CD4+ T cells. Per the original methods: Out-of-frame sequences were removed, leaving some 2 million distinct TCRbeta sequences. Produced via immunoSEQ multiplex PCR; TCRdb's table is partial and in-frame only. V and J calls and clone size are as listed in that table; D and trimming were resolved from the DNA. The table records about 60,000 clones, around 80% of them present only once.

The sequence was collected from an adult in good health and CMV-seronegative. Sequenced material: memory CD4+ T cells from blood. The chain joins TRBV29-1 to TRBJ1-4; 9 nucleotides align to TRBD1. The DNA of the CDR3 is TGCAGCGCCCAACAGGGGGCAAGTGAAAAACTGTTTTTT. The encoded protein is CSAQQGASEKLFF.